The TCR beta chain under discussion was sequenced for a study of blood T cells in healthy people across ages. Through a sample-barcoded 5' primer and a J-beta primer mix, a second PCR was run for roughly 7 to 11 cycles. With 12 random nucleotides, a template-switch adaptor tagged each individual cDNA molecule. Via MiXCR, TCRdb re-called the 5' RACE reads, giving one row per CDR3 protein. The profile shows over 950,000 distinct CDR3 sequences, roughly 47% of them singletons. Per germline, CDR1 DFQATT and CDR2 SNEGSKA (reference sequence). This CDR3 comprises 11 residues. The source material was blood. This TCR came from an older woman in good health. This chain joins TRBV20-1 and TRBJ2-7; D unresolved. Gene TRBJ2-5 matches the end of the DNA better, so the J call may be wrong. The CDR3 loop is CSARISRTQYF. As DNA, the CDR3 is TGCAGTGCTAGAATAAGCCGGACCCAGTACTTC.